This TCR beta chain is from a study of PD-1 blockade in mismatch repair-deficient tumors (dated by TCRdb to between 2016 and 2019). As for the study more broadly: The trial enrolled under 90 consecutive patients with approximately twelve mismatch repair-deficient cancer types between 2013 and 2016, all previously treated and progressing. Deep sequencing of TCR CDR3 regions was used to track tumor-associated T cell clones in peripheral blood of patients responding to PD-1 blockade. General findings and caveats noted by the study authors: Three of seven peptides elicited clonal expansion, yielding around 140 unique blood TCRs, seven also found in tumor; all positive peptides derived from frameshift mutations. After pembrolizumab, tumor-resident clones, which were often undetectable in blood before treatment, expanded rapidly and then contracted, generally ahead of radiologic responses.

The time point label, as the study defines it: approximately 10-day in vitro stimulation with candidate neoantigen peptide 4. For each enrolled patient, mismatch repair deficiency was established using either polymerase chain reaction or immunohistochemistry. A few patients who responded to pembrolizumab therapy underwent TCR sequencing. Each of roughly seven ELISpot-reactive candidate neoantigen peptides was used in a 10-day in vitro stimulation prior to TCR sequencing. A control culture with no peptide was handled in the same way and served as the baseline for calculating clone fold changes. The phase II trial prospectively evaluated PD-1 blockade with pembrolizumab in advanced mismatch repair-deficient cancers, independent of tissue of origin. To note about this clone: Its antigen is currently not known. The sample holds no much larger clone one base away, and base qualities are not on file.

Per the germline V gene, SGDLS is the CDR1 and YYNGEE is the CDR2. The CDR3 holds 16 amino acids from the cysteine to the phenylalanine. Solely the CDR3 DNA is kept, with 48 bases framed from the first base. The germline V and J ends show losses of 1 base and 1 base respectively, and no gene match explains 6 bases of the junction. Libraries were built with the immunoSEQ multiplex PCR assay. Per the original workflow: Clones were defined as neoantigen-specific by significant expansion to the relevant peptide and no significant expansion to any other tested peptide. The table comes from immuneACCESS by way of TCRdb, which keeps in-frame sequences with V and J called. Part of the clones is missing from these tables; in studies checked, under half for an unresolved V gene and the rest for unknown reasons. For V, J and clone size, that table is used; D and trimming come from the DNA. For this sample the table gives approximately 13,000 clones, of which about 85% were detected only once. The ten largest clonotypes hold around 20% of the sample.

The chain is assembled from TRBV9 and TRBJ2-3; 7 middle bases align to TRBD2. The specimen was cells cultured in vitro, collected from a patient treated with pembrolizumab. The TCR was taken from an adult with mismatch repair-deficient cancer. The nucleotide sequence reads TGTGCCAGCAGCGTAACGGCGGGAGCACGCACAGATACGCAGTATTTT. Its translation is CASSVTAGARTDTQYF.